The source of this TCR beta chain is a study of shared clonotypes between healthy human individuals. Across the whole study: Each donor's CD8 memory used one plate, CD8 naive two, each CD4 subset three. Overall study results and limits: Generally, naive subsets (rather than memory subsets) showed larger estimated richness. Donor clonotype sharing was expected to depend on sequencing depth. Only a few donors were included, so the genetic and exposure-history diversity represented was limited.

Naive CD8 cells were CD45RO-negative, positively selected for CCR7, excluding terminally differentiated effector memory CD45RA+ cells. This CDR3 is 16 amino acids long. The germline V gene has CDR1 MGHRA and CDR2 YSYEKL. V trimming: 2 bases; J trimming: 3 bases; junction bases outside the gene matches: 5. Repertoires were generated with immunoSEQ multiplex PCR, while TCRdb's copy carries only in-frame clones and drops some. The repertoire holds 1.5 million to 2.5 million clones, with about 95% as singletons. Comment on this clone: Its antigen remains unidentified.

V is TRBV4-1 and J is TRBJ2-1, with 9 bases fitting TRBD1. Material for sequencing was naive CD8+ T cells sorted from blood. The sequence was obtained from a man aged 18 to 30 in good health. CDR3 region: CASSQTGTGFYNEQFF. CDR3 in DNA: TGCGCCAGCAGCCAAACCGGGACAGGGTTCTACAATGAGCAGTTCTTC.